The 16 T cell receptor beta chains below were found in one sample sequenced in a study of T-cell memory formation after mild COVID-19. One entry per CDR3 protein, called by TCRdb with MiXCR from the 5' RACE reads. The sample records some 450,000 distinct CDR3 sequences, roughly 18% being singletons. What was sequenced was PBMCs or a T cell subset sorted from them (not recorded which). The receptors were gathered from a man aged 18 to 35 who had mild COVID-19 (a few samples of this study predate the infection). Cell type and time point are not known.

Points on this clonotype: The conserved phenylalanine or tryptophan normally closing the CDR3 is absent here, so this likely arose from a read error. The DNA is left out, because the CDR3 cannot be placed on it with certainty; the CDR3 is given as TCRdb lists it. The gene calls are TRBV11-2 and TRBJ2-3; the DNA was not used to check the table's D call, TRBD2. Germline V lookup: CDR1 SGHAT, CDR2 FQNNGV. With termini counted, the CDR3 has 11 amino acids. This chain's CDR3 is CASSFGLVESI.

In its sample, this clonotype was seen a few times. CDR3 loop: CASSYSRWGTEAFF. CDR3 sequence (DNA): TGTGCCAGCAGTTACTCGAGGTGGGGCACTGAAGCTTTCTTT. The chain has TRBV6-5 and TRBJ1-1; no definite D call. Deletions cut 0 bases from V and 4 bases from J, with 9 bases between. The germline V gene has CDR1 MNHEY and CDR2 SVGAGI. The CDR3 contains 14 residues.

This clonotype was seen repeatedly, ten times or more. The chain uses TRBV7-8 and TRBJ2-2; D tentatively fits TRBD1 or TRBD2 (5 bases each). V was clipped by 6 bases and J by 0 bases, with 14 bases between them. CDR3 length: 16 residues. CDR1 and CDR2 from the germline V gene are SGHVS and FQNEAQ. The CDR3 region is CASRGVLEANTGELFF. The CDR3 nucleotides are TGTGCCAGCAGGGGGGTCCTCGAGGCGAACACCGGGGAGCTGTTTTTT.

This clonotype was observed at least ten times. V and J are TRBV12-3 or TRBV12-4 and TRBJ2-2; a weak D match, TRBD2 (5 bases). This CDR3 has 13 amino acids. Trimming left V 6 bases short and J 4 bases short, with 9 bases between. CDR3 residues: CASSFRGTGELFF. DNA of the CDR3: TGTGCCAGCAGCTTTCGGGGCACCGGGGAGCTGTTTTTT.

This clonotype was counted a few times. The chain combines TRBV7-2 with TRBJ2-2, with D unclear. The CDR3 covers 13 residues. Germline loops: CDR1 SGHTA, CDR2 FQGNSA. V dropped 5 bases and J dropped 5 bases, with 9 bases sitting between them. The CDR3 coding sequence is TGTGCCAGCAGCCCCCGACCGACCGGGGAGCTGTTTTTT. Its translation: CASSPRPTGELFF.

This clonotype was observed at least ten times. The chain recombines TRBV5-1 with TRBJ2-1; TRBD2 matches at 11 bases. The CDR3 extends over 16 amino acids. The germline V gene encodes CDR1 SGHRS and CDR2 YFSETQ. V dropped 5 bases and J dropped 3; count of bases not matched to a gene: 7. The CDR3 spells CASRVPGTSGYNEQFF. In DNA form, the CDR3 reads TGCGCCAGCAGGGTCCCCGGGACTAGCGGCTACAATGAGCAGTTCTTC.

V is TRBV7-6 and J is TRBJ1-1, with TRBD1 identical over 8 bases. CDR1 is SGHVS, CDR2 FNYEAQ, per germline. V shed 2 bases and J 11 bases; nucleotides not matched to a gene: 16. This CDR3 has 16 residues. The CDR3 sequence is CASSLTPGQGGPAAFF. CDR3 nucleotides: TGTGCCAGCAGCTTAACACCCGGACAGGGCGGCCCGGCCGCTTTCTTT.

The V and J genes are TRBV7-3 and TRBJ2-3; TRBD1 agrees at 9 bases. CDR1 and CDR2 from the germline V gene are SGHTA and FQGTGA. V lost 5 bases to trimming and J lost 2 bases; unmatched junction nucleotides: 8. The CDR3 covers 16 residues. The CDR3 region has the DNA TGTGCCAGCAGCCACGGAGGACAGGGGATCACAGATACGCAGTATTTT. It is translated as CASSHGGQGITDTQYF.

This clonotype was found a few times. The genes are TRBV10-3 and TRBJ2-1, with a weak D call TRBD2 (7 bases). The CDR3 is 16 residues long. The V end was cut by 7 bases, the J end by 9 bases, with 25 bases between. Germline CDR1 ENHRY, CDR2 SYGVKD. The CDR3 region has the DNA TGTGCCATCACCCCAAGTAGAGGGGGGGGGCGTGGTGAGCAGTTCTTC. This translates into CAITPSRGGGRGEQFF.

This clonotype occurred many times. V is TRBV7-3 and J is TRBJ2-5, with TRBD2 matching over 9 bases. The CDR3 sequence is 15 residues long. CDR1 and CDR2 (germline): SGHTA, FQGTGA. Germline trimming cut 2 bases from V and 5 bases from J; bases unmatched to any gene: 6. Here the CDR3 reads CASSLGGGAGETQYF. CDR3 coding DNA: TGTGCCAGCAGCTTAGGCGGGGGGGCCGGTGAGACCCAGTACTTC.

The chain recombines TRBV5-1 with TRBJ2-1; 7 bases match TRBD1. The length of the CDR3 is 15 residues. J gave up 8 bases and V 3 bases, and 11 bases lay outside the gene matches. The germline V gene encodes CDR1 SGHRS and CDR2 YFSETQ. This CDR3 reads CASSSSGQTLDEQFF. CDR3 in DNA: TGCGCCAGCAGCTCGTCGGGACAGACGCTCGATGAGCAGTTCTTC.

The gene calls are TRBV27 and TRBJ1-6; D is uncertain. The germline V gene encodes CDR1 MNHEY and CDR2 SMNVEV (reference sequence). With 6 bases removed from V and 9 bases from J, the gap between germline ends came to 15 bases. The CDR3 loop spans 14 amino acids. The chain's CDR3 is CASSFRGWVSPLHF. Here the CDR3 DNA reads TGTGCCAGCAGCTTTAGAGGGTGGGTTTCACCCCTCCACTTT.

This clonotype was observed a handful of times. The chain joins TRBV20-1 to TRBJ1-3; 9 nucleotides match TRBD1. V was clipped by 4 bases and J by 4 bases; unmatched bases: 2. The germline CDR1 and CDR2 sequences are DFQATT and SNEGSKA (reference sequence). CDR3 size: 13 residues. In DNA form, the CDR3 reads TGCAGTGCTACACAGGGGGCAGGAAACACCATATATTTT. It is translated as CSATQGAGNTIYF.

This clonotype was found a few times. V gene TRBV12-3 or TRBV12-4 combines with J gene TRBJ1-1; TRBD1 might be the D (6 bases). Trimming stripped 6 bases from V and 1 base from J, with 9 bases between. The length of the CDR3 is 13 residues. The CDR3 loop is CASRPQGNTEAFF. The CDR3 coding sequence is TGTGCCAGCAGGCCACAGGGGAACACTGAAGCTTTCTTT.

This clonotype was counted between two and nine times. The chain combines TRBV7-9 with TRBJ2-1; D gene uncertain. V lost 5 bases and J lost 0, with 11 bases in between. Germline V gene data show CDR1 as SEHNR and CDR2 as FQNEAQ (reference sequence). This CDR3 has 15 residues. CDR3 protein: CASSRQRSSYNEQFF. The DNA for the CDR3 is TGTGCCAGCAGCCGCCAGCGAAGCTCCTACAATGAGCAGTTCTTC.

The chain joins TRBV20-1 to TRBJ2-3, with a tentative D call TRBD2 (5 bases). This CDR3 region has 15 residues. Germline CDR1 and CDR2: DFQATT and SNEGSKA (reference sequence). V dropped 1 base and J dropped 0 bases, with 11 bases sitting between them. The DNA of the CDR3 is TGCAGTGCTAGAGTCTTAGCGAAAAGCACAGATACGCAGTATTTT. This encodes CSARVLAKSTDTQYF.